The text below deals with one T cell receptor (beta chain). One end of the junction fails to match germline, which may point to a read error. The source of the sample is a study of T cells in Graves' hyperthyroidism and ophthalmopathy. Amplification yielded TCR beta CDR3 regions, with RNA transcripts as the source. TCR CDR3 underwent first-round RT-PCR with the HTBI primer set. TCRdb re-called the multiplex PCR reads through MiXCR, storing one row per CDR3 protein. The sample consists of 620,000 or so distinct CDR3 sequences, around 15% of them appearing once. The length of the CDR3 is 13 residues. Germline V gene data show CDR1 as SGHRS and CDR2 as YFSETQ. Together with thyroid ultrasound, orbital computed tomography, serum thyroxine and TRAb, clinical symptoms were used for diagnoses.

This sequence originates from a woman between 50 and 59 years old with Graves' ophthalmopathy. The chain links TRBV5-1 to TRBJ2-7; D not resolved. Sequencing was carried out using blood. CDR3 in DNA: TGCGCCAGCAGCTTGGATGGGATCTACGAGCAGCACTTC. It yields the protein CASSLDGIYEQHF.